The 31 T cell receptor beta chains presented below share a single source sample, sequenced in a study of blood T cell repertoires in COVID-19. Sequencing used immunoSEQ multiplex PCR; TCRdb keeps in-frame clones, though not all of them. The table lists roughly 300,000 clones, 85% of them singletons. The specimen was peripheral blood. The receptors were sampled from a human donor in a cohort sampled during active COVID-19.

The chain combines TRBV10-3 with TRBJ2-7, with 7 bases identical to TRBD1. There are 11 residues in the CDR3. Unmatched junction bases numbered 2, after V lost 10 bases and J lost 2 bases. Germline V gives CDR1 ENHRY, CDR2 SYGVKD. The CDR3 reads CATTGAYEQYF. CDR3 nucleotide sequence: TGTGCCACCACAGGGGCCTACGAGCAGTACTTC.

This clone was recorded a few times. The V call is TRBV6-5, the J call TRBJ1-6; D perhaps matches TRBD1 (5 bases). Germline assignment: CDR1 MNHEY and CDR2 SVGAGI. Trimming removed 8 bases from V and 11 bases from J, with 16 bases in between. There are 13 residues in the CDR3. The chain's CDR3 is CASYTGPTTPLHF. DNA of the CDR3: TGTGCCAGCTATACAGGTCCAACAACACCCCTCCACTTT.

The CDR3 is CSARQGDGYTF. CDR3 bases: TGCAGTGCCAGACAGGGTGATGGCTACACCTTC. V gene TRBV20-1 combines with J gene TRBJ1-2; TRBD1 matches 7 bases. Germline loops: CDR1 DFQATT, CDR2 SNEGSKA (reference sequence). V gave up 6 bases and J gave up 6 bases; unmatched junction bases: 4. The CDR3 sequence is 11 residues long.

The CDR3 DNA is TGTGCCACCAGTGAGCCGGGACACAGATCTAACTATGGCTACACCTTC. It encodes CATSEPGHRSNYGYTF. V usage is TRBV24-1 and J usage is TRBJ1-2, with a weak D call TRBD1 (6 bases). V was clipped by 4 bases and J by 0 bases, with 14 bases between them. The CDR3 length is 16 residues. Germline assignment: CDR1 KGHDR and CDR2 SFDVKD.

The count of this clone is one. The chain carries TRBV14 and TRBJ1-5, with TRBD1 as a possible D gene (5 bases). The CDR3 length is 14 residues. V lost 3 bases, J lost 3 bases, and 9 bases lay in between. Per the germline V gene, CDR1 is SGHDN and CDR2 is FVKESK. CDR3 region: CASSQGEVNQPQHF. The CDR3 DNA follows: TGTGCCAGCAGCCAGGGGGAGGTCAATCAGCCCCAGCATTTT.

This clone was seen only a few times. The rearrangement joins TRBV2 to TRBJ1-1; 9 bases match TRBD1. Germline CDR1 and CDR2: SNHLY and FYNNEI. CDR3 length: 11 amino acids. After removal of 7 bases from V and 7 bases from J, the junction contained 1 base not matched to a gene. The CDR3 is CASKDRGEAFF. The CDR3 region has the DNA TGTGCCAGCAAGGACAGGGGTGAAGCTTTCTTT.

CDR3 nucleotides: TGTGCCAGCAGCTCCCCTAGCGGGGGCTCAGATACGCAGTATTTT. Its protein product is CASSSPSGGSDTQYF. The rearrangement joins TRBV7-3 to TRBJ2-3; 10 bases fit TRBD2. Looked up from germline, CDR1 is SGHTA and CDR2 is FQGTGA. V lost 4 bases and J lost 4; bases outside the gene matches: 5. The CDR3 totals 15 residues.

V gene TRBV12-3 or TRBV12-4 combines with J gene TRBJ2-7; the match to TRBD1 covers 8 bases. The CDR3 runs to 13 residues. The J segment lost 6 bases and the V segment lost 6 bases, leaving 7 bases of the junction unmatched. The chain's CDR3 is CASRLTGDFEQYF. CDR3 nucleotide sequence: TGTGCCAGCAGACTGACAGGGGACTTCGAGCAGTACTTC.

This rearrangement joins TRBV7-7 to TRBJ2-5; D possibly corresponds to TRBD1 (5 bases). V lost 5 bases, J lost 1 base, and 14 bases lay in between. Germline loops: CDR1 SSHAT, CDR2 FNYEAQ (reference sequence). This CDR3 has 15 residues. Here the CDR3 reads CASSLGRISQETQYF. In nucleotides, the CDR3 is TGTGCCAGCAGCCTGGGGCGGATTAGCCAAGAGACCCAGTACTTC. The full variable domain, in which reference TRBV7-7 and TRBJ2-5 provide the parts outside the CDR3, is GAGVSQSPRYKVTKRGQDVTLRCDPISSHATLYWYQQALGQGPEFLTYFNYEAQPDKSGLPSDRFSAERPEGSISTLTIQRTEQRDSAMYRCASSLGRISQETQYFGPGTRLLVL.

This clone was picked up a small number of times. The genes are TRBV6-2 or TRBV6-3 and TRBJ1-1; the D gene is possibly TRBD1 (6 bases). There are 17 residues in the CDR3. Germline CDR1 is MNHEY and CDR2 is SVGEGT. Deletions cut 2 bases from V and 5 bases from J, with 21 bases between. The CDR3 spells CASSYKPGVRVRTEAFF. The CDR3 bases are TGTGCCAGCAGTTACAAACCAGGGGTACGTGTTAGGACTGAAGCTTTCTTT.

V gene TRBV5-4 combines with J gene TRBJ2-2; 11 bases agree with TRBD1. CDR3 length: 17 amino acids. V lost 6 bases and J lost 1; bases outside the gene matches: 8. CDR1 is SGHNT and CDR2 is YYREEE in the germline V gene (reference sequence). The CDR3 here is CASIRTGGSGNTGELFF. The CDR3 nucleotides read TGTGCCAGCATCCGGACAGGGGGCTCGGGGAACACCGGGGAGCTGTTTTTT.

The chain is built from TRBV3-1 (or the pseudogene TRBV3-2) and TRBJ1-6; D call uncertain. V was shortened by 1 base and J by 11 bases, with 9 bases between the two germline ends. The germline CDR1 and CDR2 sequences are LGHDT and YNNKEL (reference sequence). The CDR3 contains 13 residues. The CDR3 DNA reads TGTGCCAGCAGCCAAGTGAGAGGGACACCCCTCCACTTT. Translating it yields CASSQVRGTPLHF.

This chain joins TRBV19 and TRBJ1-5; no clear D. Germline V gene sequence: CDR1 LNHDA, CDR2 SQIVND (reference sequence). V was clipped by 3 bases and J by 2 bases, with 5 bases between them. The CDR3 runs 13 residues. CDR3 in amino acids: CASSMEGNQPQHF. The DNA for the CDR3 is TGTGCCAGTAGTATGGAGGGCAATCAGCCCCAGCATTTT.

The chain is built from TRBV3-1 (or the pseudogene TRBV3-2) and TRBJ1-2, with D perhaps TRBD1 (5 bases). Germline CDR1 and CDR2: LGHDT and YNNKEL (reference sequence). The CDR3 sequence is 14 residues long. Trimming removed 0 bases at V and 5 bases at J, with 10 bases between. The CDR3 reads CASSQDPTVYGYTF. CDR3 DNA: TGTGCCAGCAGCCAAGATCCGACAGTATATGGCTACACCTTC.

The gene calls are TRBV19 and TRBJ2-3; 8 nucleotides align to TRBD2. CDR1 is LNHDA, CDR2 SQIVND, per germline (reference sequence). The CDR3 extends over 15 amino acids. V lost 10 bases and J lost 2; bases outside the gene matches: 11. DNA for the CDR3: TGTGCCACCTCCTCAGAGCGGGGGACCACAGATACGCAGTATTTT. Translation: CATSSERGTTDTQYF.

The rearrangement uses TRBV6-2 or TRBV6-3 and TRBJ2-5, with D possibly matching TRBD1 (6 bases). CDR1 MNHEY and CDR2 SVGEGT come from the germline V gene. The CDR3 loop spans 13 amino acids. Trimming removed 0 bases at V and 5 bases at J, with 7 bases between. DNA of the CDR3: TGTGCCAGCAGTTACTCTGACAGGGAGACCCAGTACTTC. It codes for CASSYSDRETQYF.

The rearrangement joins TRBV29-1 to TRBJ1-1; D is unresolved. Germline CDR1 SQVTM, CDR2 ANQGSEA. V lost 6 bases and J lost 5, with 13 bases in between. The CDR3 is 12 amino acids. CDR3 amino acids: CSVIRGWTEAFF. CDR3 coding DNA: TGCAGCGTAATCCGAGGATGGACTGAAGCTTTCTTT.

The gene calls are TRBV4-1 and TRBJ2-1; the match to TRBD1 covers 11 bases. Germline V gene data show CDR1 as MGHRA and CDR2 as YSYEKL. The length of the CDR3 is 18 residues. With 1 base clipped from V and 1 base from J, the junction kept 6 bases outside the gene matches. In DNA, the CDR3 is TGCGCCAGCAGCCAAGTGTGGGACAGGGGGGAGTCCTACAATGAGCAGTTCTTC. The encoded protein is CASSQVWDRGESYNEQFF.

As regards this clone: Different DNA sequences within this sample yield the same CDR3. The chain links TRBV18 to TRBJ1-5, with 7 bases fitting TRBD1. This CDR3 has 14 residues. Losses at the gene ends were 5 bases for V and 2 bases for J; bases not matched to a gene: 3. Looked up from germline, CDR1 is KGHSH and CDR2 is LQKENI. The CDR3 DNA sequence: TGTGCCAGCTCAACCGGGACAGGCAATCAGCCCCAGCATTTT. Translating gives CASSTGTGNQPQHF.

The chain carries TRBV2 and TRBJ2-7, with TRBD2 matching over 11 bases. The germline V gene encodes CDR1 SNHLY and CDR2 FYNNEI. This CDR3 is 15 amino acids long. The junction had 3 bases not matched to a gene; V was cut back by 5 bases and J by 0 bases. CDR3: CASSSGTSGSYEQYF. DNA of the CDR3: TGTGCCAGCAGTTCCGGGACTAGCGGCTCCTACGAGCAGTACTTC. The whole variable domain, remainder taken from reference TRBV2 and TRBJ2-7, is EPEVTQTPSHQVTQMGQEVILRCVPISNHLYFYWYRQILGQKVEFLVSFYNNEISEKSEIFDDQFSVERPDGSNFTLKIRSTKLEDSAMYFCASSSGTSGSYEQYFGPGTRLTVT.

As for this clone: The sample holds other DNA sequences that translate to the same CDR3. The gene calls are TRBV24-1 and TRBJ2-7, with 7 positions matching TRBD1. The CDR3 is 11 amino acids. From germline, CDR1 is KGHDR and CDR2 SFDVKD. Germline trimming cut 7 bases from V and 7 bases from J; bases unmatched to any gene: 3. The CDR3 reads CATSAGGEQYF. The CDR3 region has the DNA TGTGCCACCAGCGCAGGGGGTGAGCAGTACTTC.

Ten or more counts support this clone. The chain has TRBV24-1 and TRBJ1-1, with 8 bases that match TRBD1. Per germline, CDR1 KGHDR and CDR2 SFDVKD. The length of the CDR3 is 14 residues. The V and J ends lost 6 bases and 5 bases, in that order; junction bases with no gene match: 7. The CDR3 coding sequence is TGTGCCACCAGTAGGACAGGGTTGGGAACTGAAGCTTTCTTT. It encodes CATSRTGLGTEAFF.

The chain has TRBV5-5 and TRBJ2-1; 15 bases map to TRBD2. The V segment lost 4 bases and the J segment 3 bases; nucleotides outside the gene matches: 5. Germline V gene sequence: CDR1 SGHKS, CDR2 YYEKEE (reference sequence). This CDR3 comprises 17 residues. This CDR3 reads CASSRTSGGASYNEQFF. DNA of the CDR3: TGTGCCAGCAGCCGGACTAGCGGGGGGGCCAGCTACAATGAGCAGTTCTTC.

This chain connects TRBV13 to TRBJ2-7; D may be TRBD2 (5 bases). The ends were cut back, 5 bases at V and 2 bases at J, with 16 bases in the middle. Germline V gene data show CDR1 as PRHDT and CDR2 as FYEKMQ (reference sequence). The CDR3 has 15 amino acids. CDR3 DNA sequence: TGTGCCAGCAGCCCCAATGCGGGTGTAGCCTACGAGCAGTACTTC. It codes for CASSPNAGVAYEQYF.

The chain combines TRBV3-1 (or the pseudogene TRBV3-2) with TRBJ1-1, with 7 bases fitting TRBD1. The CDR3 length is 14 residues. V shed 3 bases, J shed 7 bases, and the junction held 8 bases outside the gene matches. Germline V gene lookup returns CDR1 LGHDT and CDR2 YNNKEL (reference sequence). CDR3 residues: CASSQTGWAFEAFF. CDR3 in DNA: TGTGCCAGCAGCCAGACAGGGTGGGCCTTTGAAGCTTTCTTT.

To note about this clone: Other DNA sequences in this sample translate to the same CDR3. The rearrangement links TRBV11-3 to TRBJ2-7; the D gene is possibly TRBD1 (6 bases). The CDR3 is 14 residues long. Germline V gene sequence: CDR1 SGHNT, CDR2 YENEEA. V shed 3 bases and J shed 0 bases, with 9 bases lying between them. The CDR3 loop reads CASSLGAGSYEQYF. DNA for the CDR3: TGTGCCAGCAGCTTGGGGGCAGGCTCCTACGAGCAGTACTTC.

The chain carries TRBV7-8 and TRBJ2-7; TRBD1 matches at 9 bases. CDR3 length: 14 residues. V shed 2 bases, J shed 6 bases, and the junction held 5 bases outside the gene matches. CDR1 SGHVS and CDR2 FQNEAQ come from the germline V gene. The CDR3 DNA reads as TGTGCCAGCAGCTTAAGGACAGGGGATGGCGAGCAGTACTTC. Translation: CASSLRTGDGEQYF.

The V and J genes are TRBV5-6 and TRBJ1-5; no clear D. This CDR3 has 16 amino acids. Trimming cost V 0 bases and J 2 bases, with 12 bases left between them. Germline CDR1 and CDR2: SGHDT and YYEEEE. CDR3 amino acids: CASSLGPPRGNQPQHF. CDR3 DNA sequence: TGTGCCAGCAGCTTGGGCCCCCCACGGGGCAATCAGCCCCAGCATTTT.

The CDR3 reads CASSGTGDSPLHF. CDR3 nucleotide sequence: TGTGCCAGCAGTGGGACAGGGGATTCACCCCTCCACTTT. This chain connects TRBV7-9 to TRBJ1-6, with 10 bases fitting TRBD1. Germline CDR1 reads SEHNR; CDR2 reads FQNEAQ (reference sequence). CDR3 length equals 13 residues. V was clipped by 6 bases and J by 8 bases; unmatched bases: 1.

V gene TRBV9 combines with J gene TRBJ2-7, with 8 bases identical to TRBD2. CDR3 length: 16 amino acids. Trimming at V came to 4 bases and at J to 0 bases, leaving 9 bases not matched to a gene. Germline CDR1 is SGDLS and CDR2 is YYNGEE. The CDR3 DNA is TGTGCCAGCAGCCGAGGGAGCGGGGGACTCTCCTACGAGCAGTACTTC. Its translation: CASSRGSGGLSYEQYF.

This chain uses TRBV7-9 with TRBJ2-3; TRBD2 aligns across 16 bases. Germline assignment: CDR1 SEHNR and CDR2 FQNEAQ (reference sequence). The trim removed 5 bases at V and 14 bases at J, leaving 4 bases unmatched. The CDR3 consists of 13 residues. The DNA of the CDR3 is TGTGCCAGCAGCCAGGGACTAGCGGGGGGGCGGTATTTT. This encodes CASSQGLAGGRYF.